These T cell receptor beta chains were read from a single sample in a study of T cell repertoires in cytomegalovirus infection. Via MiXCR, TCRdb re-called the reads, giving one row per CDR3 protein. The data hold about 150,000 distinct CDR3 sequences, with about a quarter observed a single time. The sample was PBMCs. The receptors stem from a human donor in good health (CMV status not recorded). Some clones in this sample may be carry-over from other donors' samples. Each CDR3 is given with its conserved first and last residue. Fields, in order: V gene, clone size, J gene, D gene, CDR3 DNA, CDR3 protein. The D gene is left open where the match is weak. Rows may omit the clone size; those that give it use once, few, many or a size class.

>TRBV30|.|TRBJ2-7|TRBD2
TGTGCCTGGAGTCTCCATAGCGGGAGGGGGAACGAGCAGTACTTC
CAWSLHSGRGNEQYF
>TRBV5-1|.|TRBJ2-1|TRBD2
TGCGCCAGCAGCTTGGCCGGCGGGAGGGCCCTCCCCGGATACAATGAGCAGTTCTTC
CASSLAGGRALPGYNEQFF
>TRBV12-3/TRBV12-4|.|TRBJ2-7|TRBD1
TGTGCCAGCAGTCCTTCCGGGACAGGGATCTCCTACGAGCAGTACTTC
CASSPSGTGISYEQYF
>TRBV28|few|TRBJ2-7|TRBD1
TGTGCCAGCAGTCCCGCAGGGGGTTGGGGGCAGTACTTC
CASSPAGGWGQYF
>TRBV5-1|.|TRBJ1-2|.
TGCGCCAGCAGCAGGCGGATCTATGGCTACACCTTC
CASSRRIYGYTF
>TRBV20-1|.|TRBJ2-3|TRBD1
TGCAGTGCTAGAGTGTGGGGGACAGCCACAGATACGCAGTATTTT
CSARVWGTATDTQYF
>TRBV6-2/TRBV6-3|.|TRBJ2-5|.
TGTGCCAGCAGTTATCTGTTACAGGGAGAGACCCAGTACTTC
CASSYLLQGETQYF
>TRBV20-1|few|TRBJ2-7|TRBD2
TGCAGTGCTAGGATCGGGACTAGCGGCATCTACGAGCAGTACTTC
CSARIGTSGIYEQYF
>TRBV25-1|.|TRBJ1-5|.
TGTGCCAGCAGTGGAGGAAACAATCAGCCCCAGCATTTT
CASSGGNNQPQHF
>TRBV4-1|many|TRBJ1-5|.
TGCGCCAGCAGCCAAGTAGCGGGACGCCAGCATTTT
CASSQVAGRQHF
>TRBV10-3|few|TRBJ1-2|.
TGTGCCATCGGCGAGGGGACTCGTAACTATGGCTACACCTTC
CAIGEGTRNYGYTF